This T cell receptor beta chain was captured by sequencing in a study of OX40 agonist ivuxolimab in advanced cancers. Study in general: Enrollees could have had prior anti-PD-1, anti-PD-L1 or anti-CTLA-4 therapy, which 40% had received. In three patients, partial responses were observed, one with hepatocellular carcinoma and two with cutaneous melanoma.

The ends were cut back, 1 base at V and 2 bases at J, with 13 bases in the middle. This CDR3 spans 15 amino acids. Germline V gene sequence: CDR1 SGHRS, CDR2 YFSETQ. Here immunoSEQ multiplex PCR was the method, and the copy in TCRdb shows in-frame clones only, minus some. Of roughly 80,000 clones listed, about 80% are singletons. Patients with a history of autoimmune disease or on systemic immunosuppression were excluded. The clonotype comes from an adult with an advanced solid tumor such as melanoma, head and neck, liver or kidney cancer. The chain uses TRBV5-1 and TRBJ2-7; D perhaps matches TRBD2 (5 bases). Sequencing was performed on CD4+ or CD8+ T cells sorted from blood, taken in a trial of the OX40 agonist ivuxolimab. The CDR3 DNA reads as TGCGCCAGCAGCTTGAACGAAGGACTCGCCTACGAGCAGTACTTC. It specifies CASSLNEGLAYEQYF. Full variable domain (rest looked up from reference TRBV5-1 and TRBJ2-7): KAGVTQTPRYLIKTRGQQVTLSCSPISGHRSVSWYQQTPGQGLQFLFEYFSETQRNKGNFPGRFSGRQFSNSRSEMNVSTLELGDSALYLCASSLNEGLAYEQYFGPGTRLTVT.